This T cell receptor (beta chain) was sequenced in a study of cytomegalovirus exposure and HLA in healthy donors (dated by TCRdb to about 2017). General notes on the study: In an earlier analysis of roughly 590 of the donors, around 290 Gb of sequence data and approximately 120 million unique TCR beta sequences from about 190 million T cells were reported. An early release covering more than 500 HLA-typed donors comprised around 300 gigabases of sequencing data and approximately 85 million unique TCR sequences. Among the roughly 380 genotyped donors, about 85% belonged to the genetic ancestry cluster associated with self-reported Caucasian donors. The aim of the study was to test whether cataloging public T cell receptors could identify signatures of past pathogen exposure. The study profiled the T cell repertoires of hundreds of subjects by immunosequencing and related them to cytomegalovirus serostatus. In addition to the first cohort of approximately 670 subjects, a separate validation cohort of over 90 different subjects was used. To predict cytomegalovirus infection status, the study combined high-throughput TCR immunosequencing, statistical association of individual TCRs with disease status, and machine learning. In a later analysis, previously published TCR beta repertoires from 550 to 750 donors were re-analyzed and high-resolution HLA genotyping was added so that TCR occurrence patterns could be studied. The later analysis used no new phenotypic data to find candidate immune exposures, relying instead on TCR beta sequences and their occurrence across donors. In an earlier analysis of a few hundred of the donors, high-throughput TCR beta sequencing was used to judge whether each TCR beta V gene segment behaved as functional or pseudogenic. Alongside the repertoire data, information on donor age, sex, ethnicity and CMV serostatus was compiled. Genome-wide SNP genotypes for about 65% of the 666 donors were used in a later genetic analysis, which treated that subset as a discovery cohort. Every discovery cohort repertoire had been produced on one sequencing platform. HLA typing included class I and class II loci at four-digit resolution. The number of typed donors differed by locus: roughly 629-640 for A, B, C, DRB1 and DQB1; 500 to 550 for DQA1; approximately 600 for DPA1; and about 470 for DPB1. A few DR-DQ haplotypes were handled as single units for association and clustering because linkage in the cohort was strong. On average, around 230,000 unique TCR beta nucleotide sequences were sequenced per donor among several hundred genotyped donors of the cohort, with 15% to 20% of those sequences being non-productive. On the study overall, not on this receptor specifically: Three of the identified cytomegalovirus-associated TCR beta chains were confirmed in vitro to be specific for cytomegalovirus antigens. A further reported finding was that TCR beta sequences accurately predicted the HLA-A and HLA-B alleles for most subjects in the first cohort. In a later analysis, some 17,000 TCR beta sequences were associated with specific HLA alleles at a false discovery rate of 0.05. A later analysis found that most CMV-associated TCR beta chains appeared HLA-restricted, with HLA associations seemingly driven largely by CMV exposure. Cytomegalovirus status was reported to be diagnosed by the classifier with high specificity and sensitivity in both the original and validation cohorts. The authors suggested that the approach could potentially be extended to other disease states and immunological phenotypes. V-gene and J-gene trimming of TCR beta chains was associated with a missense DCLRE1C variant in a later genetic analysis, and the association was replicated in an independent cohort. Because some donors lacked HLA typing at each locus, the association tests relied only on the typed subset. Fewer than 20 rarely observed V segments, including chromosome 9 orphons, were excluded from the earlier analysis of some 590 of the donors because counts were too low. In a later analysis, the rate of TCR association differed among HLA loci, with DRB1 alleles having the most associated TCRs and HLA-C alleles having the fewest. The study gave a list of under 200 TCR beta chains associated with cytomegalovirus. A later analysis found that HLA-associated TCR beta chains were more clonally expanded and had lower generation probabilities than equally common non-associated chains. Presence/absence analyses assumed roughly uniform sequencing depth across donors, an assumption that may not hold. Because the 87-base-pair reads could not distinguish some IMGT-functional V segments, including TRBV6-2 and TRBV6-3, those segments were excluded. A cluster of highly shared sequence variants was judged likely to be a technical artifact of the sequencing pipeline. In a later genetic analysis, fewer N-insertions in productive TCRs were reported among donors in an Asian-associated ancestry cluster than the approximately 710-donor mean. A later analysis reported that several top co-occurrence clusters appeared linked to parvovirus B19, influenza, CMV and Epstein-Barr virus. In an earlier analysis of about 600 of the donors, most TCR beta V segments appeared in productive rearrangements about 87% or about 30% of the time, broadly matching IMGT annotations. Only TCR beta chains were sequenced in this cohort, and the absence of alpha or paired-chain data limited detectable features. The only immune exposure information available for the cohort was CMV serostatus. While some public TCRs were present in many individuals, most TCR sequences turned up only very rarely across donors. Correlated functional status among segregating V segments might be attributable to linkage disequilibrium, but an unknown experimental factor could not be ruled out. Assigning TCR associations to individual alleles was difficult when HLA alleles, especially DR and DQ, strongly co-occurred.

The cohort consisted of 666 healthy bone marrow donors. Cohort members were all nominally healthy when sampled, although unrecorded immune exposures were likely present. The donor tested CMV seropositive, placing the donor among the approximately 310 seropositive members of the cohort. Each donor provided a peripheral blood sample, and peripheral blood mononuclear cells were used for TCR beta sequencing. Genomic DNA was extracted from the blood cell samples with the Qiagen DNeasy Blood Extraction Kit. Details on this clone: Which antigen it targets is not known.

Trimming takes 2 bases off V and 3 bases off J; junction bases not matched to a gene: 11. CDR1 SGHDT and CDR2 YYEEEE are derived from the germline V gene. The CDR3 covers 17 residues, taking in both the cysteine and the phenylalanine. The only DNA kept is the CDR3, 51 bases in frame from the first base. Library preparation was by the immunoSEQ multiplex PCR assay. For the multiplex PCR, a mixture combining 60 forward primers for TCR Vbeta segments and 13 reverse primers for TCR Jbeta segments was used. The CDR3 region of rearranged TCR beta genes was amplified from genomic DNA with a multiplex PCR assay. The amplified TCR beta libraries were sequenced on the Illumina HiSeq System as 87-base-pair reads. In the source study's methods: Across the 600 to 700 repertoires, a later analysis counted tens of millions of unique TCR beta chains, 9.5 million to 13 million of which were shared by at least two donors. To remove PCR and sequencing errors, raw reads were error-corrected and collapsed into unique sequences using a nearest-neighbor algorithm that merged closely related sequences. V, D and J gene segments were assigned by aligning CDR3 sequences to IMGT reference sequences. For a sequence to be retained, a match of at least six nucleotides was required to both a V gene segment and a J gene segment. Rearrangements were classified as productive when the CDR3 lacked stop codons and remained in frame with V and J, and all other rearrangements were classified as non-productive. CDR3 was defined by IMGT convention, running from the second conserved V-encoded cysteine to the conserved J-encoded phenylalanine. In an earlier analysis of 500 to 650 of the donors, sequences lacking an unambiguous match to a single V gene segment were excluded. In an earlier analysis of approximately 590 of the donors, a V segment was called functional when productive rearrangements were above 56.7%, and segregating when the standard deviation between donors exceeded 5%. A statistical classification framework was built to diagnose cytomegalovirus status from the catalog of TCR beta chain sequences. In a later analysis, TCR nucleotide sequences were compared against IMGT/GENE-DB human TR gene sequences so that V and J genes could be assigned. The TCRdist pipeline was used in a later analysis to assign CDR3 sequences and most-parsimonious VDJ recombination scenarios. In a later analysis, each TCR beta chain was defined by its CDR3 amino acid sequence together with its V-gene family, and reads without a unique V-gene family were excluded. To address suspected cross-contamination and a sequencing artifact, a later analysis removed approximately 600 highly shared, low-generation-probability nucleotide sequences. For each public chain, a later analysis derived a clonal expansion index from normalized ranks of inferred template counts within each repertoire. In a later analysis, generation probabilities were computed with a VDJ recombination model fitted to out-of-frame rearrangements, and the resulting probabilities were checked against IGoR. A later analysis scored TCR-TCR, TCR-HLA and TCR-CMV co-occurrence with hypergeometric tests, applying a repertoire-size bias correction to TCR pairs. To estimate false discovery rates, a later analysis permuted the HLA or CMV assignments 20 times. A later analysis grouped co-occurring TCRs with DBSCAN, adding TCRdist sequence similarity when clustering within HLA-allele-positive subsets. Repertoires with fewer than 30,000 or more than 120,000 public chains were left out of co-occurrence clustering, as were a few repertoires with anomalous nucleotide sharing. Entries here come from immuneACCESS through TCRdb and include only in-frame sequences with V and J called. Some clones fail to appear in such tables; in the studies checked, an unresolved V gene covers under half of the shortfall, and the cause of the remainder is unknown. V and J calls and clone size follow that table, whereas D and trimming were derived from the DNA. The sample's table covers roughly 35,000 clones. The ten largest clones take up about 1.9% of the sample.

The material sequenced was PBMCs. This sequence uses TRBV5-6 and TRBJ2-5; TRBD2 aligns with 9 central bases. This TCR came from a woman between 40 and 55 years old in good health and CMV-seropositive. The CDR3 in this case is CASSFSSGGAWEETQYF. The base sequence is TGTGCCAGCAGCTTTAGTAGCGGGGGCGCCTGGGAAGAGACCCAGTACTTC. The entire variable domain, with the stretches around the CDR3 drawn from the reference TRBV5-6 and TRBJ2-5 proteins, is DAGVTQSPTHLIKTRGQQVTLRCSPKSGHDTVSWYQQALGQGPQFIFQYYEEEERQRGNFPDRFSGHQFPNYSSELNVNALLLGDSALYLCASSFSSGGAWEETQYFGPGTRLLVL.